This TCR beta chain comes out of a study of blood T cell repertoires in COVID-19. In the original workflow: For nucleated cells, counts were estimated from reference gene primer amplification. Sequencing was performed with immunoSEQ multiplex PCR; in TCRdb, only in-frame clones are kept and a portion is missing. The V and J calls and the clone size are those of that table, but D and trimming were determined from the DNA. This table has about 400,000 clones, nearly 90% appearing once. Trimming took 1 base from V and 2 from J; bases not matched to a gene: 1. Germline V gene data show CDR1 as MGHRA and CDR2 as YSYEKL. The CDR3 runs to 14 residues.

The chain uses TRBV4-1 and TRBJ1-1; 7 bases match TRBD1. The source is a woman aged 40 to 50 with acute COVID-19. Material: PBMCs or T cells enriched from blood (not recorded which). Here the CDR3 DNA reads TGCGCCAGCAGCCAAGGACAGGGAAACACTGAAGCTTTCTTT. Amino acids: CASSQGQGNTEAFF.